This T cell receptor beta chain was documented in a study of shared clonotypes between healthy human individuals. For the study at large: The study used three CD4 naive, three CD4 memory, two CD8 naive and one CD8 memory plate per donor. Study outcomes and limitations: Relative to memory subsets, naive subsets generally showed larger estimated richness.

Caucasian adults residing in Nashville, Tennessee made up all the donors. Sequencing was performed with immunoSEQ multiplex PCR; in TCRdb, only in-frame clones are kept and a portion is missing. The sample includes 850,000 to 1,200,000 clones, 65% to 75% of them seen just once. Of note for this clone: The antigen is undetermined.

This CDR3 is 17 amino acids long. V lost 2 bases and J lost 1; bases outside the gene matches: 10. Per germline, CDR1 MNHEY and CDR2 SMNVEV (reference sequence). The sample was memory CD4+ T cells sorted from blood. Subset noted: CD45RA-negative fraction. The J gene is TRBJ1-1, the V gene TRBV27; 7 bases match TRBD1. This TCR was recovered from a man between 18 and 35 years old in good health. CDR3 nucleotides: TGTGCCAGCAGTTTACTAATGACAGGGCGATCGAACACTGAAGCTTTCTTT. Amino acid sequence: CASSLLMTGRSNTEAFF.